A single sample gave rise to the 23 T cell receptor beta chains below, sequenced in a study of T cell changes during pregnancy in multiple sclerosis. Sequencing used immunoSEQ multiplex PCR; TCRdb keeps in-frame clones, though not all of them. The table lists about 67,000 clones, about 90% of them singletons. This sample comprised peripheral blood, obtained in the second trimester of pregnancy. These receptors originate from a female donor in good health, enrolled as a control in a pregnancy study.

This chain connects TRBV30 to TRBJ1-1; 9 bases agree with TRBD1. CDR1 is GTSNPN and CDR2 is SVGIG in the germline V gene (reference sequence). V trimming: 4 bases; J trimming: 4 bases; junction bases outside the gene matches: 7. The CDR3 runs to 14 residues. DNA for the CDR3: TGTGCCTGGAATAACAGGGGGCTAAGCACTGAAGCTTTCTTT. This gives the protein CAWNNRGLSTEAFF.

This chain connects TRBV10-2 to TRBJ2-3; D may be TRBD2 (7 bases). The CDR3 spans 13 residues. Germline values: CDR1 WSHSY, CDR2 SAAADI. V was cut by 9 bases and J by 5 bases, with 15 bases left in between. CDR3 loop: CASLGGQGDTQYF. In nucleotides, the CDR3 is TGCGCCAGTCTCGGGGGGCAGGGAGATACGCAGTATTTT.

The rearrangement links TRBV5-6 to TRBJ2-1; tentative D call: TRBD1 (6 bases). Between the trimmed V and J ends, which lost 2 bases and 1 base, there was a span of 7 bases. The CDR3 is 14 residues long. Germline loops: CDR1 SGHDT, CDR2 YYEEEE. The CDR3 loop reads CASSFDRSYNEQFF. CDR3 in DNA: TGTGCCAGCAGCTTTGACAGGTCCTACAATGAGCAGTTCTTC.

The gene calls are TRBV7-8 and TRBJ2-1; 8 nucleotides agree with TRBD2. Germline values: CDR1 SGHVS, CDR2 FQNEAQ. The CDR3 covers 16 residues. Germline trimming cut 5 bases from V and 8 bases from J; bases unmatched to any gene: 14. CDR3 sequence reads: CASSPAYGTRSYEQFF. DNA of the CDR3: TGTGCCAGCAGCCCCGCCTACGGGACTAGGTCCTATGAGCAGTTCTTC.

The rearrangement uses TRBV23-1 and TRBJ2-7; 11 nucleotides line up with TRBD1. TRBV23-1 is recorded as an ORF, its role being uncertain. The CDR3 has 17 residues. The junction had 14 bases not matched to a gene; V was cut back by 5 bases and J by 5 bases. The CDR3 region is CASSYRDRGRTAHEQYF. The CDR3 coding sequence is TGCGCCAGCAGTTACCGGGACAGGGGGAGGACGGCTCACGAGCAGTACTTC.

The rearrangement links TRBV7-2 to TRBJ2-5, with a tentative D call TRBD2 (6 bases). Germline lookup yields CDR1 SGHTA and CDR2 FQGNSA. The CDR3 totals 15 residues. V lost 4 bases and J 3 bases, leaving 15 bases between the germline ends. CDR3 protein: CASSSPGTGEETQYF. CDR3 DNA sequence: TGTGCCAGCAGCTCCCCGGGGACGGGGGAAGAGACCCAGTACTTC. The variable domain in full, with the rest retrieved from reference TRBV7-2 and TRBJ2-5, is GAGVSQSPSNKVTEKGKDVELRCDPISGHTALYWYRQSLGQGLEFLIYFQGNSAPDKSGLPSDRFSAERTGGSVSTLTIQRTQQEDSAVYLCASSSPGTGEETQYFGPGTRLLVL.

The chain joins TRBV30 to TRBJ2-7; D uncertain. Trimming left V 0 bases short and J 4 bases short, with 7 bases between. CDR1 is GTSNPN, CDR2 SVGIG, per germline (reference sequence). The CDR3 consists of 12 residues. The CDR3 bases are TGTGCCTGGAGTGTACATACGTACGAGCAGTACTTC. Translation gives CAWSVHTYEQYF.

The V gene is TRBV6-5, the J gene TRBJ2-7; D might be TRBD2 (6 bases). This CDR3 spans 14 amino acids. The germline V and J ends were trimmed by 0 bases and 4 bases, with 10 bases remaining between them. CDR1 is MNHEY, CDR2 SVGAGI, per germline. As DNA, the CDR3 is TGTGCCAGCAGTTACTCGAACGGGGGATACGAGCAGTACTTC. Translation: CASSYSNGGYEQYF.

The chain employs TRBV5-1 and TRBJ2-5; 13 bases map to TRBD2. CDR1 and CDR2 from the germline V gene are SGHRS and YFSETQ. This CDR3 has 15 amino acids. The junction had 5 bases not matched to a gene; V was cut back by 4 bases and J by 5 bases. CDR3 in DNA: TGCGCCAGCAGCCCGGGACTAGCGGGGAGGGAGACCCAGTACTTC. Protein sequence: CASSPGLAGRETQYF.

The CDR3 protein is CASSLPGFNTEAFF. The DNA for the CDR3 is TGTGCCAGTAGTTTACCCGGGTTCAACACTGAAGCTTTCTTT. The chain employs TRBV19 and TRBJ1-1, with D hard to call. CDR3 size: 14 residues. CDR1 is LNHDA, CDR2 SQIVND, per germline (reference sequence). Trimming took off 5 bases at V and 2 bases at J, with 12 bases between the two ends.

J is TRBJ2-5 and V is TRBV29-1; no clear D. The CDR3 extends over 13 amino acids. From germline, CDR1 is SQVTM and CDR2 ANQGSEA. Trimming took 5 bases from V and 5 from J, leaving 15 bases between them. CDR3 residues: CSVMSVQAETQYF. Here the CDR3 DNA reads TGCAGCGTTATGTCGGTTCAGGCGGAGACCCAGTACTTC.

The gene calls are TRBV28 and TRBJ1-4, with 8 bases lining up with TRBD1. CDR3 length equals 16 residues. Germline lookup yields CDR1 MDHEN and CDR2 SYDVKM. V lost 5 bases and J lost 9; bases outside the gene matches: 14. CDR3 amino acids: CASSIFGQGEGQKLFF. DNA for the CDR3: TGTGCCAGCAGTATATTCGGACAGGGAGAGGGGCAAAAACTGTTTTTT.

The CDR3 spells CATSRDTGGSYEQYF. Written as DNA, the CDR3 is TGTGCCACCAGCAGAGATACAGGGGGCTCCTACGAGCAGTACTTC. This sequence joins TRBV15 and TRBJ2-7; 8 bases line up with TRBD1. Germline V gives CDR1 LNHNV, CDR2 YYDKDF (reference sequence). The V and J ends lost 0 bases and 0 bases, in that order; junction bases with no gene match: 1. This CDR3 has 15 residues.

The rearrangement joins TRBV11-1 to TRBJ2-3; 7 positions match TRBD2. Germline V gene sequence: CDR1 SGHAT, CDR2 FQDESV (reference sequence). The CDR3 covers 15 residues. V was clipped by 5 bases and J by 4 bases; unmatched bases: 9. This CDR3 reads CASSQGGGFPDTQYF. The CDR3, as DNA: TGTGCCAGCAGCCAAGGCGGGGGATTCCCAGATACGCAGTATTTT.

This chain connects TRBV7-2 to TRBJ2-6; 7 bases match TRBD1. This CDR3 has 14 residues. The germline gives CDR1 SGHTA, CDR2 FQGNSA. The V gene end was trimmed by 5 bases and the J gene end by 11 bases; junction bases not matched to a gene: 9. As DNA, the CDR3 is TGTGCCAGCAGCCCTGACAGGGCCACCGACGTCCTGACTTTC. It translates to CASSPDRATDVLTF.

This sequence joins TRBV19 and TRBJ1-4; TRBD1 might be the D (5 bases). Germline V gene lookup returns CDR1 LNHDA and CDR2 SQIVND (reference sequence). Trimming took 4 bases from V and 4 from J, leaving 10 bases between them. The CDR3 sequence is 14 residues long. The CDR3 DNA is TGTGCCAGTAGTACGGACACATATAATGAAAAACTGTTTTTT. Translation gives CASSTDTYNEKLFF.

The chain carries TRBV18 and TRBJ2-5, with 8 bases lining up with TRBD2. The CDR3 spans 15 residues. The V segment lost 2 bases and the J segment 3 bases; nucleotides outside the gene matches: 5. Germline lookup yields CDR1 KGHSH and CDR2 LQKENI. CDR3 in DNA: TGTGCCAGCTCACCAGCAGCGGGGGAGAAAGAGACCCAGTACTTC. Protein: CASSPAAGEKETQYF.

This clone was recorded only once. The CDR3 bases are TGCGCCAGCCGCGGACAGGCTAACCTTAATGAAAAACTGTTTTTT. Translated, it gives CASRGQANLNEKLFF. V gene TRBV5-1 combines with J gene TRBJ1-4; 7 bases line up with TRBD1. V trimming: 7 bases; J trimming: 4 bases; junction bases outside the gene matches: 10. This CDR3 region has 15 residues. Per germline, CDR1 SGHRS and CDR2 YFSETQ.

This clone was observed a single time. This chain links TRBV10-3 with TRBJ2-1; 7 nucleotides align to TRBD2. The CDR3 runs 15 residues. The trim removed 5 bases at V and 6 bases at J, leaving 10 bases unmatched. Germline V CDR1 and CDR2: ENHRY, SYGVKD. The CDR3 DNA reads TGTGCCATCAGTACCGCGGGAGCCCACTTCAATGAGCAGTTCTTC. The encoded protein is CAISTAGAHFNEQFF.

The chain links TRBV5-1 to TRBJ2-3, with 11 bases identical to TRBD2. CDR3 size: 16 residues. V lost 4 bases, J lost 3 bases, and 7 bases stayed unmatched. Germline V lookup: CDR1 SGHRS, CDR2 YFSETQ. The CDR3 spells CASSPPGTSGTDTQYF. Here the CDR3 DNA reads TGCGCCAGCAGCCCTCCCGGGACTAGCGGAACAGATACGCAGTATTTT.

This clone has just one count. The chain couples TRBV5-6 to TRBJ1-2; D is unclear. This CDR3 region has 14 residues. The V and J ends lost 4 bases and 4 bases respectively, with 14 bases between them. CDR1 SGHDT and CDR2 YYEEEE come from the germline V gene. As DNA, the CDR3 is TGTGCCAGCAGCAGAGGCCGCGAGGCCTATGGCTACACCTTC. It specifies CASSRGREAYGYTF.

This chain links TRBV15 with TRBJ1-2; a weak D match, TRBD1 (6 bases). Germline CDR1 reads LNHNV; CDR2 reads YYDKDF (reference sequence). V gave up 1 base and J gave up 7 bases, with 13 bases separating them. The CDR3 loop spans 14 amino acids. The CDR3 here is CATSRGTVVTGYTF. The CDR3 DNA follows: TGTGCCACCAGCAGAGGGACAGTCGTTACTGGCTACACCTTC.

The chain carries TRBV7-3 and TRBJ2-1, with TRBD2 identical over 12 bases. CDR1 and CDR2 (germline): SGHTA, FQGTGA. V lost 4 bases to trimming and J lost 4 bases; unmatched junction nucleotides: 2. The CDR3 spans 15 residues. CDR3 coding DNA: TGTGCCAGCAGCTACGGACTAGCGGGGTACAATGAGCAGTTCTTC. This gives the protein CASSYGLAGYNEQFF.